This TCR beta chain was captured in a study of shared clonotypes between healthy human individuals. Data came from immunoSEQ multiplex PCR; TCRdb stores just in-frame clones and leaves some out. The sample holds approximately 1.5 million clones; approximately 98% are singletons and the top ten take approximately 0.45%. Naive CD45RA+ and memory CD45RA-negative subsets were split from CD4+ cells. V dropped 2 bases and J dropped 2 bases, with 19 bases sitting between them. This CDR3 spans 18 amino acids. The germline V gene encodes CDR1 MRHNA and CDR2 SNTAGT. Sequenced input: naive CD4+ T cells sorted from blood. The sample's subset: CD45RA+ positively selected. The source of this sequence is a man aged 25-45 years in good health. This chain joins TRBV6-4 and TRBJ1-5, with D unresolved. Written as DNA, the CDR3 is TGTGCCAGCAGTGACCCGATTATGACTGGGTGGGGCAATCAGCCCCAGCATTTT. Protein: CASSDPIMTGWGNQPQHF.